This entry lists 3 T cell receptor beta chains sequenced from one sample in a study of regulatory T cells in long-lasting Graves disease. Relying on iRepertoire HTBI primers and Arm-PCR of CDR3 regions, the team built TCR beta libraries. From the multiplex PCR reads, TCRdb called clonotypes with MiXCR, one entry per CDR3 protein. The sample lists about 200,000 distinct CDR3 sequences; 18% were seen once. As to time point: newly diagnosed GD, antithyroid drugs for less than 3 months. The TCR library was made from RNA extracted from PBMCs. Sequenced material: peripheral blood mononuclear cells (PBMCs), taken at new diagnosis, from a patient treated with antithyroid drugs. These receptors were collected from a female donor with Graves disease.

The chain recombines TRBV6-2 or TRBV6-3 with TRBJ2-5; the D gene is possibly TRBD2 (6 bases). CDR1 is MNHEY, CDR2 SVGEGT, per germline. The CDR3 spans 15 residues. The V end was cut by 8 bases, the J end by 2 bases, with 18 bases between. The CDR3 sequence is CASGSGSVGQETQYF. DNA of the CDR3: TGTGCCAGCGGTTCCGGGAGCGTCGGTCAAGAGACCCAGTACTTC.

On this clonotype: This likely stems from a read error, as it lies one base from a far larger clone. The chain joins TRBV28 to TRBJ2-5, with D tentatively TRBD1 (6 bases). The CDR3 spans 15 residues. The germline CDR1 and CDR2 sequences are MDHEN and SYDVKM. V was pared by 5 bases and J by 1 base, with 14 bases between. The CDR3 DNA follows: TGTGCCAGCAGTGATTTCAGGGGCGGCCAAGAGACCCAGTACTTC. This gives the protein CASSDFRGGQETQYF.

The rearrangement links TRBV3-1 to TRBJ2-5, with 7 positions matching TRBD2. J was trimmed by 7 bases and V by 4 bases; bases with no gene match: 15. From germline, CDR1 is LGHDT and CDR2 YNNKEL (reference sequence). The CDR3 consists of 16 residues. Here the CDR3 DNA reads TGTGCCAGCAGCCCGGTTACGGGAGGTCCGACGGGGACCCAGTACTTC. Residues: CASSPVTGGPTGTQYF.